This is a list of T cell receptor beta chains from one sample in a study of CD8 T cells in Susac syndrome. Each CDR3 protein is one row after TCRdb ran MiXCR on the immunoSEQ multiplex PCR reads. The data show 130,000 or so distinct CDR3 sequences, approximately 95% seen once. Sequences were obtained from CD4+ T cells from PBMCs. The receptors shown here come from a human donor with multiple sclerosis. The CDR3 runs from the conserved cysteine through the conserved F or W. The D gene is left open where the match is weak. Size is omitted from some rows. Given values are once, few, many or a class for expanded clones.

clone_size,j_call,d_call,v_call,cdr3_aa,cdr3_nt
.,TRBJ2-7,.,TRBV18,CASSPVAGVNEQYF,TGTGCCAGCTCACCAGTGGCCGGGGTGAACGAGCAGTACTTC
.,TRBJ2-2,.,TRBV20-1,CSARDSLRGYTGELFF,TGCAGTGCTAGAGACTCGCTTCGGGGGTACACCGGGGAGCTGTTTTTT
.,TRBJ2-5,.,TRBV28,CASSLVKTAMETQYF,TGTGCCAGCAGTTTAGTTAAGACAGCGATGGAGACCCAGTACTTC
.,TRBJ1-1,TRBD1,TRBV19,CASSTGQGMNTEAFF,TGTGCCAGTAGTACGGGACAGGGTATGAACACTGAAGCTTTCTTT
once,TRBJ2-7,TRBD2,TRBV12-3/TRBV12-4,CASSSSQLAGSYEQYF,TGTGCCAGCAGTTCCTCCCAACTAGCGGGGTCCTACGAGCAGTACTTC
.,TRBJ2-7,TRBD2,TRBV15,CATSRDPSVGGSAEQYF,TGTGCCACCAGCAGAGATCCCTCGGTGGGCGGGAGTGCTGAGCAGTACTTC
.,TRBJ1-3,.,TRBV12-3/TRBV12-4,CASSARGSGNTIYF,TGTGCCAGCAGCGCGAGGGGTTCCGGAAACACCATATATTTT
.,TRBJ2-3,TRBD2,TRBV3-1,CASSHPGLPLRTQYF,TGTGCCAGCAGCCATCCGGGACTACCCCTCCGTACGCAGTATTTT
.,TRBJ2-1,TRBD2,TRBV24-1,CATSDPQTSGRALYNEQFF,TGTGCCACCAGTGATCCCCAGACTAGCGGGAGGGCCCTTTACAATGAGCAGTTCTTC
.,TRBJ2-1,.,TRBV6-5,CASSRSKNEQFF,TGTGCCAGCAGCCGCTCCAAAAATGAGCAGTTCTTC
.,TRBJ1-1,TRBD1,TRBV28,CASSLGTGLGSTEAFF,TGTGCCAGCAGTCTAGGGACAGGGCTGGGGAGCACTGAAGCTTTCTTT
.,TRBJ2-4,.,TRBV12-3/TRBV12-4,CASSYRLGAKNIQYF,TGTGCCAGCAGTTACAGGTTGGGCGCCAAAAACATTCAGTACTTC
.,TRBJ2-3,TRBD1,TRBV12-3/TRBV12-4,CASSTRTGGFADTQYF,TGTGCCAGCAGTACACGGACAGGGGGCTTCGCAGATACGCAGTATTTT
.,TRBJ2-2,.,TRBV23-1,CASSRGQSANTGELFF,TGCGCCAGCAGCCGCGGACAGTCAGCGAACACCGGGGAGCTGTTTTTT
.,TRBJ2-7,TRBD1,TRBV12-3/TRBV12-4,CASSPNPGTAAYEQYF,TGTGCCAGCAGTCCGAACCCTGGGACAGCAGCCTACGAGCAGTACTTC
.,TRBJ1-2,.,TRBV5-1,CASSSTGTKEIHGYTF,TGCGCCAGCAGCTCGACCGGGACAAAGGAGATCCATGGCTACACCTTC
.,TRBJ2-5,TRBD1,TRBV6-1,CASSTNQGAQETQYF,TGTGCCAGCAGTACTAATCAGGGGGCGCAGGAGACCCAGTACTTC
once,TRBJ2-2,TRBD1,TRBV9,CASSPRTGALNTGELFF,TGTGCCAGCAGCCCTCGGACAGGGGCCCTGAACACCGGGGAGCTGTTTTTT
.,TRBJ2-6,.,TRBV5-4,CASSPPGSGANVLTF,TGTGCCAGCAGCCCGCCAGGGTCTGGGGCCAACGTCCTGACTTTC
.,TRBJ2-7,.,TRBV7-9,CASSLVTIRSYEQYF,TGTGCCAGCAGCTTAGTAACGATCCGTTCCTACGAGCAGTACTTC
.,TRBJ2-7,TRBD1,TRBV4-1,CASSLGTGATYEQYF,TGCGCCAGCAGCCTTGGGACAGGGGCTACCTACGAGCAGTACTTC
.,TRBJ1-6,TRBD1,TRBV7-2,CASSHPGQGPLLHF,TGTGCCAGCAGCCACCCGGGACAGGGGCCACTTCTCCACTTT
few,TRBJ1-2,.,TRBV12-3/TRBV12-4,CASSRDGEYGYTF,TGTGCCAGCAGCCGGGACGGTGAATATGGCTACACCTTC
.,TRBJ1-2,TRBD1,TRBV7-2,CASSSRTGNYGYTF,TGTGCCAGCAGCTCCAGGACAGGGAACTATGGCTACACCTTC
.,TRBJ2-7,TRBD1,TRBV12-3/TRBV12-4,CASSEGQGALNEQYF,TGTGCCAGCAGTGAGGGACAGGGCGCCCTTAACGAGCAGTACTTC
.,TRBJ2-5,.,TRBV7-9,CASKVNSRQETQYF,TGTGCCAGCAAGGTTAACAGCCGACAAGAGACCCAGTACTTC
.,TRBJ1-1,.,TRBV5-1,CASSLVKGMNTEAFF,TGCGCCAGCAGCTTGGTGAAGGGAATGAACACTGAAGCTTTCTTT
.,TRBJ2-1,TRBD2,TRBV20-1,CSARGSGRTGEQFF,TGCAGTGCTAGAGGTAGCGGGAGGACTGGTGAGCAGTTCTTC
.,TRBJ1-1,.,TRBV6-5,CASGRDIVNTEAFF,TGTGCCAGCGGCCGGGACATAGTGAACACTGAAGCTTTCTTT
.,TRBJ2-2,TRBD1,TRBV29-1,CSAGTGFSSGELFF,TGCAGCGCCGGGACAGGGTTCTCGTCCGGGGAGCTGTTTTTT
once,TRBJ2-7,TRBD1,TRBV29-1,CSTLSGTGYEQYF,TGCAGCACACTGTCCGGGACAGGCTACGAGCAGTACTTC
.,TRBJ2-7,TRBD1,TRBV6-5,CASSYRAQGIPYEQYF,TGTGCCAGCAGTTACAGGGCACAGGGGATCCCTTACGAGCAGTACTTC
.,TRBJ1-4,.,TRBV20-1,CSASPAAATNEKLFF,TGCAGTGCTAGCCCGGCGGCGGCAACTAATGAAAAACTGTTTTTT
.,TRBJ1-2,.,TRBV12-3/TRBV12-4,CASSATGIHYGYTF,TGTGCCAGCAGTGCAACAGGGATCCACTATGGCTACACCTTC
.,TRBJ2-4,.,TRBV24-1,CATEGVAKNIQYF,TGTGCCACCGAGGGAGTAGCCAAAAACATTCAGTACTTC
.,TRBJ1-1,.,TRBV4-1,CASSRSGGQSERRDTEAFF,TGCGCCAGCAGCCGCTCGGGAGGGCAGTCGGAGAGGCGGGACACTGAAGCTTTCTTT
.,TRBJ1-2,.,TRBV24-1,CATSDTRDFYGYTF,TGTGCCACCAGTGATACCAGGGACTTCTATGGCTACACCTTC
.,TRBJ2-7,.,TRBV28,CASSSRADPYEQYF,TGTGCCAGCAGTTCTAGGGCGGACCCCTACGAGCAGTACTTC
.,TRBJ1-2,.,TRBV19,CASSIYDYGYTF,TGTGCCAGTAGTATATATGACTATGGCTACACCTTC
.,TRBJ2-3,.,TRBV4-3,CASRKEPGRTDTQYF,TGCGCCAGCAGGAAAGAGCCGGGGCGCACAGATACGCAGTATTTT
.,TRBJ1-2,.,TRBV25-1,CASSEVGYTF,TGTGCCAGCAGTGAAGTAGGCTACACCTTC
.,TRBJ2-5,.,TRBV9,CASSVDVGEATQYF,TGTGCCAGCAGCGTAGATGTAGGGGAGGCGACCCAGTACTTC
.,TRBJ2-1,TRBD2,TRBV11-2,CASSPRLADGEQFF,TGTGCCAGCAGCCCCCGACTAGCAGACGGTGAGCAGTTCTTC
.,TRBJ2-5,.,TRBV19,CASSLDDQETQYF,TGTGCCAGTAGTCTGGATGACCAAGAGACCCAGTACTTC
.,TRBJ1-1,.,TRBV9,CASSVYGGNTEAFF,TGTGCCAGCAGCGTCTACGGGGGGAACACTGAAGCTTTCTTT
.,TRBJ1-1,TRBD1,TRBV28,CASSLGGTANTEAFF,TGTGCCAGCAGTTTAGGAGGGACAGCGAACACTGAAGCTTTCTTT
once,TRBJ1-2,.,TRBV19,CASIGWGADYGYTF,TGTGCCAGTATCGGTTGGGGCGCCGACTATGGCTACACCTTC
.,TRBJ1-4,.,TRBV27,CASSLYRDRNQKLFF,TGTGCCAGCAGTTTATACCGGGACCGGAACCAAAAACTGTTTTTT
.,TRBJ2-5,TRBD1,TRBV4-1,CASSQGDRGGETQYF,TGCGCCAGCAGCCAAGGAGACAGGGGGGGAGAGACCCAGTACTTC
.,TRBJ2-1,TRBD2,TRBV4-1,CASSQLPGLYNEQFF,TGCGCCAGCAGCCAACTGCCGGGACTATATAATGAGCAGTTCTTC
.,TRBJ1-2,.,TRBV5-1,CASSLDEGPIYGYTF,TGCGCCAGCAGCTTGGACGAAGGCCCGATCTATGGCTACACCTTC
.,TRBJ1-6,.,TRBV7-9,CASSSDDPGSPLHF,TGTGCCAGCAGCTCGGACGACCCGGGTTCACCCCTCCACTTT
.,TRBJ2-7,.,TRBV29-1,CSVALRKGGPYEQYF,TGCAGCGTTGCCCTCCGAAAGGGGGGCCCCTACGAGCAGTACTTC